The next 20 T cell receptor beta chains were all read from a single sample in a study of blood T cell repertoires in COVID-19. The protocol was immunoSEQ multiplex PCR, while the TCRdb copy is restricted to in-frame clones and leaves out a portion. Among over 350,000 clones listed, roughly 88% were seen once. Input material: PBMCs or T cells enriched from blood (not recorded which). The receptors were gathered from a woman in her 30s with acute COVID-19.

This clone was seen a handful of times. The V gene is TRBV6-2 or TRBV6-3, the J gene TRBJ1-5; the match to TRBD1 covers 11 bases. This CDR3 region has 16 residues. V trimming: 2 bases; J trimming: 5 bases; junction bases outside the gene matches: 5. Germline CDR1 is MNHEY and CDR2 is SVGEGT. DNA of the CDR3: TGTGCCAGCAGTTACACGACGGACAGGGGGCATCAGCCCCAGCATTTT. Encoded protein: CASSYTTDRGHQPQHF.

The J gene is TRBJ2-5, the V gene TRBV2, with a possible D match to TRBD2 (5 bases). Germline assignment: CDR1 SNHLY and CDR2 FYNNEI. The ends were cut back, 3 bases at V and 2 bases at J, with 13 bases in the middle. The CDR3 spans 15 residues. The CDR3 DNA is TGTGCCAGCAGTGAGGTTTCGGGGAGTCAAGAGACCCAGTACTTC. This sequence encodes CASSEVSGSQETQYF. Drawing the rest from reference TRBV2 and TRBJ2-5, the complete variable domain is EPEVTQTPSHQVTQMGQEVILRCVPISNHLYFYWYRQILGQKVEFLVSFYNNEISEKSEIFDDQFSVERPDGSNFTLKIRSTKLEDSAMYFCASSEVSGSQETQYFGPGTRLLVL.

The J gene is TRBJ1-1, the V gene TRBV5-1, with 9 bases aligning to TRBD1. Germline V lookup: CDR1 SGHRS, CDR2 YFSETQ. Trimming cost V 4 bases and J 3 bases; bases outside gene matches: 7. This CDR3 contains 15 residues. The CDR3 DNA is TGCGCCAGCAGCCTGGGGGACAGGGACTACACTGAAGCTTTCTTT. Protein product: CASSLGDRDYTEAFF.

The chain uses TRBV10-3 and TRBJ2-7; 7 bases agree with TRBD1. CDR1 and CDR2 (germline): ENHRY, SYGVKD. V gave up 6 bases and J gave up 2 bases; unmatched junction bases: 4. The CDR3 spans 13 residues. The CDR3 DNA follows: TGTGCCATCAGCAGGGACAGTACCTACGAGCAGTACTTC. This translates into CAISRDSTYEQYF.

The chain links TRBV19 to TRBJ1-1, with TRBD1 as a possible D gene (5 bases). This CDR3 has 11 amino acids. Per the germline V gene, CDR1 is LNHDA and CDR2 is SQIVND (reference sequence). V was clipped by 10 bases and J by 7 bases, with 13 bases between them. Here the CDR3 DNA reads TGTGCCACCCGCGCGGGGGGTGAAGCTTTCTTT. Encoded protein: CATRAGGEAFF.

V usage is TRBV5-5 and J usage is TRBJ2-3, with D perhaps matching TRBD2 (5 bases). This CDR3 has 16 residues. The V gene lost 4 bases and the J gene lost 0 bases, with 15 bases spanning the gap. The V gene's germline CDR1 is SGHKS and CDR2 YYEKEE (reference sequence). The CDR3 spells CASSRAGGLSTDTQYF. CDR3 bases: TGTGCCAGCAGCCGGGCGGGCGGCTTAAGCACAGATACGCAGTATTTT.

The chain links TRBV3-1 (or the pseudogene TRBV3-2) to TRBJ2-3, with 9 bases identical to TRBD2. Germline lookup yields CDR1 LGHDT and CDR2 YNNKEL (reference sequence). The CDR3 is made up of 17 amino acids. V shed 0 bases, J shed 2 bases, and the junction held 6 bases outside the gene matches. The CDR3 sequence: CASSQEWLAGITDTQYF. The CDR3, as DNA: TGTGCCAGCAGCCAAGAATGGCTAGCGGGGATCACAGATACGCAGTATTTT.

This chain joins TRBV4-1 and TRBJ2-7, with D perhaps matching TRBD1 (6 bases). The CDR3 contains 15 residues. Trimming took off 2 bases at V and 3 bases at J, with 14 bases between the two ends. In germline, CDR1 is MGHRA, CDR2 YSYEKL. The CDR3 bases are TGCGCCAGCAGCCAACTAGAGACAGGTTTCTACGAGCAGTACTTC. Its translation: CASSQLETGFYEQYF.

Only a few counts were recorded for this clone. The rearrangement links TRBV2 to TRBJ1-5; D call uncertain. Germline V gives CDR1 SNHLY, CDR2 FYNNEI. V shed 6 bases and J shed 1 base, with 10 bases lying between them. This CDR3 contains 14 residues. The CDR3 DNA reads as TGTGCCAGCAGGAGGAGTGAGAGCAATCAGCCCCAGCATTTT. Protein sequence: CASRRSESNQPQHF.

The chain links TRBV9 to TRBJ1-6; 8 bases line up with TRBD1. Germline V CDR1 and CDR2: SGDLS, YYNGEE. This CDR3 is 15 amino acids long. V lost 3 bases to trimming and J lost 7 bases; unmatched junction nucleotides: 6. In DNA, the CDR3 is TGTGCCAGCAGCGGGCGACAGGGGAAGAATTCACCCCTCCACTTT. It yields the protein CASSGRQGKNSPLHF. Supplemented by reference TRBV9 and TRBJ1-6, the full variable domain reads DSGVTQTPKHLITATGQRVTLRCSPRSGDLSVYWYQQSLDQGLQFLIQYYNGEERAKGNILERFSAQQFPDLHSELNLSSLELGDSALYFCASSGRQGKNSPLHFGNGTRLTVT.

The chain joins TRBV6-4 to TRBJ2-2; D might be TRBD1 (5 bases). This CDR3 spans 14 amino acids. V dropped 3 bases and J dropped 5 bases, with 10 bases sitting between them. The germline V gene has CDR1 MRHNA and CDR2 SNTAGT. CDR3 DNA: TGTGCCAGCAGTGAGCAGGGTGTAACCGGGGAGCTGTTTTTT. Translated, it gives CASSEQGVTGELFF.

This chain joins TRBV2 and TRBJ1-6, with a possible D match to TRBD1 (5 bases). The CDR3 is 16 amino acids. Germline V CDR1 and CDR2: SNHLY, FYNNEI. Trimming took off 6 bases at V and 7 bases at J, with 19 bases between the two ends. CDR3 in amino acids: CASRDLGHRRNSPLHF. As DNA, the CDR3 is TGTGCCAGCAGAGATCTAGGACACCGACGGAATTCACCCCTCCACTTT.

The chain has TRBV6-5 and TRBJ1-4; TRBD1 is a possible D gene (5 bases). The CDR3 totals 15 residues. Trimming stripped 0 bases from V and 0 bases from J, with 5 bases between. Germline V gene data show CDR1 as MNHEY and CDR2 as SVGAGI. The CDR3 DNA is TGTGCCAGCAGTTACTCGACAGCAACTAATGAAAAACTGTTTTTT. This sequence encodes CASSYSTATNEKLFF.

This chain links TRBV7-9 with TRBJ1-3; 8 nucleotides line up with TRBD1. In germline, CDR1 is SEHNR, CDR2 FQNEAQ (reference sequence). J lost 0 bases, V lost 8 bases, and 12 bases had no gene match. This CDR3 region has 17 residues. CDR3: CASSPRTGSDSGNTIYF. The CDR3 DNA reads as TGTGCCAGCTCCCCGCGGACAGGGTCAGACTCTGGAAACACCATATATTTT.

The chain uses TRBV7-6 and TRBJ2-1; 9 bases are a match to TRBD1. Germline V gene lookup returns CDR1 SGHVS and CDR2 FNYEAQ. The CDR3 loop spans 15 amino acids. Germline trimming cut 5 bases from V and 3 bases from J; bases unmatched to any gene: 5. CDR3 DNA sequence: TGTGCCAGCAGCCTACGGGACAGGGACTACAATGAGCAGTTCTTC. It is translated as CASSLRDRDYNEQFF.

The rearrangement links TRBV9 to TRBJ2-1, with TRBD2 matching over 8 bases. Germline assignment: CDR1 SGDLS and CDR2 YYNGEE. V shed 4 bases, J shed 9 bases, and the junction held 9 bases outside the gene matches. CDR3 length: 14 residues. This chain's CDR3 is CASSPLTSVAEQFF. CDR3 nucleotide sequence: TGTGCCAGCAGCCCCCTGACTAGCGTCGCTGAGCAGTTCTTC.

The V and J genes are TRBV7-6 and TRBJ2-7; 11 bases line up with TRBD1. The CDR3 runs to 15 residues. The junction had 5 bases not matched to a gene; V was cut back by 5 bases and J by 2 bases. Germline loops: CDR1 SGHVS, CDR2 FNYEAQ. CDR3 DNA: TGTGCCAGCAGCCGCGGACAGGGGGCTACCTACGAGCAGTACTTC. Encoded protein: CASSRGQGATYEQYF.

This clone has just one count. The rearrangement uses TRBV5-6 and TRBJ2-1; D may be TRBD2 (6 bases). The CDR3 length is 17 residues. Germline V gives CDR1 SGHDT, CDR2 YYEEEE. The V and J ends lost 1 base and 14 bases respectively, with 28 bases between them. CDR3 region: CASSLLPSSPGGAKEFF. For the CDR3, the DNA is TGTGCCAGCAGCTTGCTTCCCTCCAGCCCCGGGGGAGCGAAGGAGTTCTTC.

The chain links TRBV6-6 to TRBJ1-1; D uncertain. The germline CDR1 and CDR2 sequences are MNHNY and SVGAGI (reference sequence). The CDR3 consists of 15 residues. V was pared by 0 bases and J by 7 bases, with 15 bases between. The CDR3 sequence is CASSYSMMLGSEAFF. CDR3 coding DNA: TGTGCCAGCAGTTACTCGATGATGTTAGGGAGTGAAGCTTTCTTT.

This rearrangement joins TRBV5-4 to TRBJ2-1; TRBD2 agrees at 12 bases. Germline V CDR1 and CDR2: SGHNT, YYREEE (reference sequence). The CDR3 covers 16 residues. V shed 4 bases, J shed 4 bases, and the junction held 6 bases outside the gene matches. The chain's CDR3 is CASSKPLAGGYNEQFF. The DNA of the CDR3 is TGTGCCAGCAGCAAGCCTCTAGCGGGGGGGTACAATGAGCAGTTCTTC.